This TCR beta chain was sequenced for a study of cytomegalovirus exposure and HLA in healthy donors. This clone came up a few times. This CDR3 region has 15 residues. Germline V gene data show CDR1 as MNHEY and CDR2 as SVGAGI. With 2 bases removed from V and 0 bases from J, the gap between germline ends came to 5 bases. The PCR employed 60 Vbeta primers together with 13 Jbeta primers. The assay was immunoSEQ multiplex PCR, and TCRdb's table has in-frame clones only and misses some. In the table there are about 54,000 clones, around three quarters of which are singletons. Healthy donors of bone marrow made up the group.

The V gene is TRBV6-5, the J gene TRBJ1-6, with D hard to call. The specimen sequenced was PBMCs. The clonotype was recovered from a female donor in good health and CMV-seronegative. DNA for the CDR3: TGTGCCAGCAGTTACCGGGACTCCTATAATTCACCCCTCCACTTT. Protein product: CASSYRDSYNSPLHF.